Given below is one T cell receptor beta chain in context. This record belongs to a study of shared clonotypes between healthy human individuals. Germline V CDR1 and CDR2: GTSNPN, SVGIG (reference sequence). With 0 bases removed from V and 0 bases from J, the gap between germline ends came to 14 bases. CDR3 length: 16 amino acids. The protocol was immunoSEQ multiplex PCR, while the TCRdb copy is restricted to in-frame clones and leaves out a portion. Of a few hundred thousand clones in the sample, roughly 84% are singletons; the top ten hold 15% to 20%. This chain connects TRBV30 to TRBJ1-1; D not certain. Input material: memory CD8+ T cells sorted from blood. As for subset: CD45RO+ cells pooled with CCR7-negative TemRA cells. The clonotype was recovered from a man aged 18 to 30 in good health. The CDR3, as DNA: TGTGCCTGGAGTGTAGTTACTGGCTACTTGAACACTGAAGCTTTCTTT. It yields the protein CAWSVVTGYLNTEAFF.